This T cell receptor beta chain was profiled in a study of blood T cells in healthy people across ages. Primed by a sample-barcoded 5' primer and a J-beta primer mix, a second PCR proceeded for roughly 7 to 12 cycles. Every sample gave at least 3 million paired-end reads containing CDR3. MiXCR was run by TCRdb on the 5' RACE reads, yielding one entry per CDR3 protein. The sample consists of about 1.8 million distinct CDR3 sequences, around half of them appearing once. A few counts support this clonotype. Its target is not known. Healthy Caucasians from Russia aged roughly 6 to 95 served as donors. Whole-study findings and limits: Possibly, changes in expanded clonotypes were confounded because donor CMV status was unknown. Whereas aged donors had fewer naive CD4+ cells, long-lived donors had more of them and higher diversity.

The CDR3 is 17 residues long. After removal of 6 bases from V and 7 bases from J, the junction contained 19 bases not matched to a gene. Germline V lookup: CDR1 MGHDK, CDR2 SYGVNS. The source of this sequence is a woman aged 40 to 55 in good health. The sequenced sample consisted of blood. The genes are TRBV25-1 and TRBJ1-2; TRBD1 matches at 8 bases. The CDR3 coding sequence is TGTGCCAGCAGCCACCCGGAGGGGCAGGGGGCTGTGGCTGGCTACACCTTC. Translating gives CASSHPEGQGAVAGYTF.